A selection of T cell receptor beta chains follows, all from one sample in a study of monozygotic twins with inflammatory bowel disease. TCRdb re-called the 5' RACE reads and gives one entry per CDR3 protein, without DNA. This listing includes about 380,000 distinct CDR3 sequences. The sample was blood. Receptors originate from a human donor with ulcerative colitis or Crohn's disease, or a healthy co-twin of an affected twin (not recorded which). Both conserved end residues are part of each CDR3.

j_call v_call cdr3_aa
TRBJ2-5 TRBV5-1 CASSLADAGETQYF
TRBJ2-3 TRBV19 CASTPRGGTSTDTQYF
TRBJ1-6 TRBV5-1 CASSLKIRAADSPLHF
TRBJ1-2 TRBV11-2 CASIGQGGNRVYGYTF
TRBJ2-1 TRBV28 CASSLSLDGTSNNEQFF
TRBJ1-1 TRBV20-1 CSGPDRVGTEAFF
TRBJ1-2 TRBV5-1 CASSLGHRSNYGYTF
TRBJ1-6 TRBV20-1 CSGGEDRGGSPLHF
TRBJ2-7 TRBV5-6 CASSFRSGVDEQYF
TRBJ1-4 TRBV10-2 CASRGQGDEKLFF
TRBJ2-3 TRBV3-1 CASSPWASGARDTQYF
TRBJ2-7 TRBV3-1 CASGQDAAGWSSYEQYF
TRBJ2-3 TRBV5-1 CASSLGRRADTQYF
TRBJ2-1 TRBV5-1 CASSPAGPGLGNEQFF
TRBJ2-3 TRBV5-1 CASSLGQDTQYF
TRBJ2-7 TRBV5-5 CASSSTVEQYF
TRBJ2-5 TRBV7-2 CASSLVTIQETQYF
TRBJ1-5 TRBV4-1 CASSQVGQVGGQPQHF
TRBJ2-2 TRBV7-7 CASSLSGLGTGELFF
TRBJ2-1 TRBV7-2 CASSLGQGTGSYNEQFF
TRBJ2-3 TRBV20-1 CSAHPAGGGTQYF
TRBJ2-3 TRBV4-2 CASSQDWDTQYF
TRBJ2-4 TRBV6-1 CASSRQGAFAKNIQYF
TRBJ1-1 TRBV20-1 CSASDRVRANTEAFF
TRBJ2-4 TRBV4-1 CASSQDRRLIAKNIQYF
TRBJ2-7 TRBV4-1 CASSSTRSGTPHYEQYF
TRBJ2-4 TRBV7-9 CASSPDRGLIKNIQYF
TRBJ2-1 TRBV5-1 CASSFGNIYNEQFF
TRBJ2-3 TRBV18 CASSPGLGRDTQYF
TRBJ2-3 TRBV18 CASSELATTDTQYF
TRBJ1-1 TRBV12-3/TRBV12-4 CASKRGRGLSEAFF
TRBJ2-7 TRBV18 CASSHTGRAEQYF
TRBJ2-7 TRBV11-2 CASSLGLFEQYF
TRBJ1-1 TRBV6-2/TRBV6-3 CASTAQGASSVEAFF
TRBJ1-2 TRBV6-5 CASSYNPSLTGYGYTF
TRBJ2-5 TRBV6-2/TRBV6-3 CASSYGFSETQYF
TRBJ2-3 TRBV5-1 CASSLAGTSGAKDTQYF
TRBJ2-7 TRBV29-1 CSVGTGGLEQYF
TRBJ2-7 TRBV18 CASSPPWGRVEEQYF
TRBJ2-7 TRBV4-1 CASSQGGGTGSYEQYF
TRBJ1-1 TRBV20-1 CSARGGLDTEAFF
TRBJ2-1 TRBV4-1 CASSQVLTTPSEQFF
TRBJ1-6 TRBV20-1 CSASILTGSDSPLHF